A selection of T cell receptor beta chains follows, all from one sample in a study of identifying expanded T cells in peripheral blood. Some clones are missing from TCRdb's copy, which holds only in-frame ones; the method was immunoSEQ multiplex PCR. The sample comprises 75,000 to 95,000 clones, about 88% of which are singletons, and around 4.3% rests with the top ten. Sequencing was done on a sample of blood. These receptor sequences come from a person aged 18-70 years in good health. Both conserved end residues are part of each CDR3. The order of the fields is clone size, D gene, J gene, V gene, CDR3 protein, CDR3 DNA. D genes are given only for firm matches. Size is stated for part of the rows, as once, few or many counts, or as a class when the clone is expanded.

.	.	TRBJ1-1	TRBV7-2	CASSLDRLGTEAFF	TGTGCCAGCAGCTTAGACAGGTTGGGTACTGAAGCTTTCTTT
once	.	TRBJ2-1	TRBV5-1	CASKKRRSYNEQFF	TGCGCCAGCAAAAAGCGCCGCTCCTACAATGAGCAGTTCTTC
.	.	TRBJ1-3	TRBV19	CASSVESDGNTIYF	TGTGCCAGTAGTGTGGAATCCGACGGAAACACCATATATTTT
.	.	TRBJ1-1	TRBV19	CASRGGKGMNTEAFF	TGTGCCTCCAGGGGCGGTAAGGGGATGAACACTGAAGCTTTCTTT
.	TRBD1	TRBJ1-2	TRBV11-2	CASSLDNIGTVYGYTF	TGTGCCAGCAGCTTAGATAATATAGGGACAGTCTATGGCTACACCTTC
.	.	TRBJ1-1	TRBV2	CASMMNTEAFF	TGTGCCAGCATGATGAACACTGAAGCTTTCTTT
.	.	TRBJ2-5	TRBV18	CASSPGPQETQYF	TGTGCCAGCTCACCGGGACCCCAAGAGACCCAGTACTTC
few	.	TRBJ2-7	TRBV7-9	CASSVGNTGSYEQYF	TGTGCCAGCAGCGTGGGGAATACAGGGTCCTACGAGCAGTACTTC
.	TRBD1	TRBJ1-6	TRBV6-1	CASSRQGSDSPLHF	TGTGCCAGCAGTAGACAGGGTTCGGATTCACCCCTCCACTTT
.	TRBD1	TRBJ2-1	TRBV18	CASSPPGQGPYNEQFF	TGTGCCAGCTCACCACCGGGACAGGGGCCCTACAATGAGCAGTTCTTC
.	.	TRBJ1-1	TRBV7-9	CASSYKSRETEAFF	TGTGCCAGCAGCTACAAGTCCCGGGAGACTGAAGCTTTCTTT
.	.	TRBJ1-1	TRBV5-6	CASRLQGNTEAFF	TGTGCCAGCAGATTACAGGGGAACACTGAAGCTTTCTTT
.	.	TRBJ1-1	TRBV6-6	CASSYLDKAFF	TGTGCCAGCAGTTACTTGGACAAAGCTTTCTTT
.	TRBD1	TRBJ1-3	TRBV7-9	CASSLGTESSGNTIYF	TGTGCCAGCAGCTTGGGGACAGAGAGCTCTGGAAACACCATATATTTT
.	.	TRBJ1-1	TRBV28	CASSSYYGLGGTEAFF	TGTGCCAGCAGTTCATACTACGGCCTGGGGGGCACTGAAGCTTTCTTT
.	TRBD1	TRBJ1-5	TRBV6-5	CASRRTGRGQPQHF	TGTGCCAGCAGACGGACAGGGAGAGGACAGCCCCAGCATTTT
.	.	TRBJ1-3	TRBV6-1	CASSRSTAGNTIYF	TGTGCCAGCAGTAGATCGACGGCCGGAAACACCATATATTTT
.	.	TRBJ2-7	TRBV11-2	CASSLDHGGTYEQYF	TGTGCCAGCAGCTTAGATCATGGGGGAACCTACGAGCAGTACTTC
.	TRBD1	TRBJ2-1	TRBV14	CASSQRDRAIGNEQFF	TGTGCCAGCAGCCAGCGGGACAGGGCTATCGGGAATGAGCAGTTCTTC
.	.	TRBJ2-2	TRBV11-3	CASSPRRVDTGELFF	TGTGCCAGCAGCCCTCGGCGGGTCGACACCGGGGAGCTGTTTTTT
.	.	TRBJ1-3	TRBV30	CAWGVQGSNTIYF	TGTGCCTGGGGAGTCCAGGGATCTAACACCATATATTTT
.	.	TRBJ2-2	TRBV19	CASRVRQPHTGELFF	TGTGCCAGTAGGGTCAGGCAGCCACACACCGGGGAGCTGTTTTTT
.	.	TRBJ2-3	TRBV7-9	CASSRLDRRTDTQYF	TGTGCCAGCAGCAGGCTTGACAGGCGCACAGATACGCAGTATTTT
.	.	TRBJ2-7	TRBV6-1	CASSLPLYEQYF	TGTGCCAGCAGTTTACCCCTCTACGAGCAGTACTTC
.	.	TRBJ2-3	TRBV29-1	CSVEEGRHTQYF	TGCAGCGTTGAAGAGGGGCGGCATACGCAGTATTTT
once	TRBD1	TRBJ2-7	TRBV5-1	CASSLGGQAYSYEQYF	TGCGCCAGCAGCTTGGGAGGACAGGCATACTCCTACGAGCAGTACTTC